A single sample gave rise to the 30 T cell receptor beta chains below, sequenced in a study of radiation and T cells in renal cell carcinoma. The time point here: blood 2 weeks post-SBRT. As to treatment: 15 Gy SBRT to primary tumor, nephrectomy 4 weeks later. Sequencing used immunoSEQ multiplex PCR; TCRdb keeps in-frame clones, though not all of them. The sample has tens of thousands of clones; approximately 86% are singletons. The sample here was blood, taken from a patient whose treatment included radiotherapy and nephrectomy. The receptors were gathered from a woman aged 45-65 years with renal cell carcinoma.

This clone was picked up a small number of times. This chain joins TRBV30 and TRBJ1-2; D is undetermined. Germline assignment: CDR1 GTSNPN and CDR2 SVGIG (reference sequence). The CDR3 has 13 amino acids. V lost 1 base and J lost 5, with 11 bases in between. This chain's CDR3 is CAWSGSGGYGYTF. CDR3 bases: TGTGCCTGGAGTGGATCGGGCGGGTATGGCTACACCTTC.

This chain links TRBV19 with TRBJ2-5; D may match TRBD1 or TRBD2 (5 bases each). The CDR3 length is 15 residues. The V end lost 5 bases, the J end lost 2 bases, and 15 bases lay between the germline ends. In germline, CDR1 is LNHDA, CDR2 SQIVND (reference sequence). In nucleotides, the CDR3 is TGTGCCAGTAGTCTCTCAAGGGGACGTCAAGAGACCCAGTACTTC. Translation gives CASSLSRGRQETQYF.

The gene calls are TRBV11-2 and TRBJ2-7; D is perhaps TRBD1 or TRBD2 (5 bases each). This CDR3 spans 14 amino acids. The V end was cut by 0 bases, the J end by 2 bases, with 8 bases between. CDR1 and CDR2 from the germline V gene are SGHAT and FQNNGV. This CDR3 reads CASSLDRGAYEQYF. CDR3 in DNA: TGTGCCAGCAGCTTAGATCGAGGGGCCTACGAGCAGTACTTC.

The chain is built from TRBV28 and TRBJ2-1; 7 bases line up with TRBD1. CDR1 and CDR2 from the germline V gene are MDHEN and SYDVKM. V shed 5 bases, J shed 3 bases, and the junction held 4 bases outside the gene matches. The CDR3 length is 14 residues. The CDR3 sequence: CASSPRTGYNEQFF. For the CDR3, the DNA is TGTGCCAGCAGTCCACGGACAGGCTACAATGAGCAGTTCTTC.

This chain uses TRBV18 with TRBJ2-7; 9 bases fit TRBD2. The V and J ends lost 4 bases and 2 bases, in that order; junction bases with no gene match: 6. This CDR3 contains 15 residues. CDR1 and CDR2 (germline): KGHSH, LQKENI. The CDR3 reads CASSLDSGSAYEQYF. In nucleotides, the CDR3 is TGTGCCAGCTCACTCGATAGCGGGAGTGCCTACGAGCAGTACTTC.

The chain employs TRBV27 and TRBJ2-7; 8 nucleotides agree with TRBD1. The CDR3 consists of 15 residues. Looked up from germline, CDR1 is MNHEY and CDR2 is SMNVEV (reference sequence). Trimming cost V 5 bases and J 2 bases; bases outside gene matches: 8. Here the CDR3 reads CASSGLDRAAYEQYF. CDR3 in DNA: TGTGCCAGCAGTGGATTGGACAGGGCGGCCTACGAGCAGTACTTC.

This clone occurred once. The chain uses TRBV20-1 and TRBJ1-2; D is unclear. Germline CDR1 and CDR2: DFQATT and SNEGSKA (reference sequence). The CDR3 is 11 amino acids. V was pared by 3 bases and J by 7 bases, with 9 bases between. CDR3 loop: CSASGDGGYTF. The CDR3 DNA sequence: TGCAGTGCTAGCGGGGATGGTGGCTACACCTTC.

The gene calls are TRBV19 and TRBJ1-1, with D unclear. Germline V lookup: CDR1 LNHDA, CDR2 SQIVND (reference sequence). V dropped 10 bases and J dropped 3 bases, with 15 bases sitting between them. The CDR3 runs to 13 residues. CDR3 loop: CATFPTGDTEAFF. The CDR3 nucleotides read TGTGCCACCTTTCCGACCGGGGACACTGAAGCTTTCTTT. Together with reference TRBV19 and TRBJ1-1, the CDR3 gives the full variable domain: DGGITQSPKYLFRKEGQNVTLSCEQNLNHDAMYWYRQDPGQGLRLIYYSQIVNDFQKGDIAEGYSVSREKKESFPLTVTSAQKNPTAFYLCATFPTGDTEAFFGQGTRLTVV.

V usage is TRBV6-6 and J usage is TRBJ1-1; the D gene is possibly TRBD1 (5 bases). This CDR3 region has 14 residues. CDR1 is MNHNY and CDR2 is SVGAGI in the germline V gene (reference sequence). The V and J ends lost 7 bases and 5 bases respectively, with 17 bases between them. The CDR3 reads CASTQITGRTEAFF. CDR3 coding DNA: TGTGCCAGCACCCAGATTACAGGCCGGACTGAAGCTTTCTTT.

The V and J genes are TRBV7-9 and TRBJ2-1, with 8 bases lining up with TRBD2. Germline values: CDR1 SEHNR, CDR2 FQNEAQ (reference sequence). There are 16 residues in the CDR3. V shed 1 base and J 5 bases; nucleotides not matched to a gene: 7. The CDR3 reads CASSLGQGLAHNEQFF. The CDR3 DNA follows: TGTGCCAGCAGCTTAGGACAAGGACTAGCCCACAATGAGCAGTTCTTC. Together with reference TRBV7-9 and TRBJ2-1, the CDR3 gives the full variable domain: DTGVSQNPRHKITKRGQNVTFRCDPISEHNRLYWYRQTLGQGPEFLTYFQNEAQLEKSRLLSDRFSAERPKGSFSTLEIQRTEQGDSAMYLCASSLGQGLAHNEQFFGPGTRLTVL.

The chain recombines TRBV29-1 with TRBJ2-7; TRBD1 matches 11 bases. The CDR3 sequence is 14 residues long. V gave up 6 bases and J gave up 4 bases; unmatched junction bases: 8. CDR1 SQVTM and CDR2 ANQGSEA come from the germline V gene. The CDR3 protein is CSVGGTGGIYEQYF. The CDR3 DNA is TGCAGCGTAGGCGGGACAGGGGGAATATACGAGCAGTACTTC.

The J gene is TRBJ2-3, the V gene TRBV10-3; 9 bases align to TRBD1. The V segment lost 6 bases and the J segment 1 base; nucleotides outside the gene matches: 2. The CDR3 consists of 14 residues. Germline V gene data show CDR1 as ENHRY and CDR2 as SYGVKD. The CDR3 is CAISRTGGTDTQYF. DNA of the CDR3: TGTGCCATCAGCCGGACAGGGGGCACAGATACGCAGTATTTT.

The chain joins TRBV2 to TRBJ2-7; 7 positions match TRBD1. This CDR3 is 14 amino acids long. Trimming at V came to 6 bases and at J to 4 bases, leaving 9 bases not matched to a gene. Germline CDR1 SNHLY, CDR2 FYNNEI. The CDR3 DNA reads TGTGCCAGCAGCCCCATCGTCAGGGGGTACGAGCAGTACTTC. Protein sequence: CASSPIVRGYEQYF.

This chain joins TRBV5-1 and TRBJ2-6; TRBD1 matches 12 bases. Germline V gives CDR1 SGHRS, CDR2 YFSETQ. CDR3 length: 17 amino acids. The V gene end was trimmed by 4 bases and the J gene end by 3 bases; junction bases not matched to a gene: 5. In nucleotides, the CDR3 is TGCGCCAGCAGCCAGGGACAGGGGGCTGGTGGGGCCAACGTCCTGACTTTC. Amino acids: CASSQGQGAGGANVLTF.

The CDR3 DNA reads as TGTGCCAGCAGCCCTGGGCGGGGGCAGGGGACGTACGAGCAGTACTTC. This translates into CASSPGRGQGTYEQYF. J is TRBJ2-7 and V is TRBV7-2; maybe TRBD2 (7 bases). The CDR3 totals 16 residues. The germline V and J ends were trimmed by 5 bases and 4 bases, with 21 bases remaining between them. Germline-derived CDR1 and CDR2 are SGHTA and FQGNSA.

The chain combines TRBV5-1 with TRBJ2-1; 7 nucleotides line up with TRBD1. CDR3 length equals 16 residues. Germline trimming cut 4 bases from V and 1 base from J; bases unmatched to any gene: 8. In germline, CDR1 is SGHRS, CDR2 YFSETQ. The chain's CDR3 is CASSQNTGVSYNEQFF. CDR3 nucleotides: TGCGCCAGCAGCCAAAACACAGGGGTATCCTACAATGAGCAGTTCTTC.

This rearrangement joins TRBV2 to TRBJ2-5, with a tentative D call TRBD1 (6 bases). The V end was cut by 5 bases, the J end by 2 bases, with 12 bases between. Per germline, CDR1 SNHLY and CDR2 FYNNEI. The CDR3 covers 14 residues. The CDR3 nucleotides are TGTGCCAGCAGTTCGGGACAAGAGCAAGAGACCCAGTACTTC. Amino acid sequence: CASSSGQEQETQYF.

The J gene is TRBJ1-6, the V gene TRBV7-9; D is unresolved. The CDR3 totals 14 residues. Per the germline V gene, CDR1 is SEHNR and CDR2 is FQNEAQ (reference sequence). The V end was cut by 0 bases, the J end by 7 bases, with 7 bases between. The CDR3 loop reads CASSLASGNSPLHF. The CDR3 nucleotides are TGTGCCAGCAGCTTAGCGTCCGGGAATTCACCCCTCCACTTT.

CDR3 region: CASSPGQPNEKLFF. The CDR3 bases are TGCGCCAGCAGCCCGGGACAGCCTAATGAAAAACTGTTTTTT. This chain joins TRBV10-1 and TRBJ1-4; 7 bases fit TRBD1. Germline V gene sequence: CDR1 WNHNN, CDR2 SYGVQD (reference sequence). The length of the CDR3 is 14 residues. After removal of 6 bases from V and 3 bases from J, the junction contained 4 bases not matched to a gene.

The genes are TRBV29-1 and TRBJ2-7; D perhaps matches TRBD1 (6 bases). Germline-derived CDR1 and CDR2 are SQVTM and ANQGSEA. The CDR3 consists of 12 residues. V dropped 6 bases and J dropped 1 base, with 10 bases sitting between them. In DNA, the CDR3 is TGCAGCGTCATGACAGGATCCTACGAGCAGTACTTC. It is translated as CSVMTGSYEQYF.

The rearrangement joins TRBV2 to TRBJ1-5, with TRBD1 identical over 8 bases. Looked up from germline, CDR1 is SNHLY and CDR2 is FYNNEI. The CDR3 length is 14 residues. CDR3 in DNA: TGTGCTTGGACAGGGACATTGGGCAATCAGCCCCAGCATTTT. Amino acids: CAWTGTLGNQPQHF.

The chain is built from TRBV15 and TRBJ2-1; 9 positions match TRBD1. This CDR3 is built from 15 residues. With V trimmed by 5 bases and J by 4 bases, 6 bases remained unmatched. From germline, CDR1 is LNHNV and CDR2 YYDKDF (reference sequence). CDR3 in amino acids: CATSFGQGRYNEQFF. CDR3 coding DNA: TGTGCCACCAGCTTCGGACAGGGGCGGTACAATGAGCAGTTCTTC. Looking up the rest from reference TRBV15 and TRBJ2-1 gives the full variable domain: DAMVIQNPRYQVTQFGKPVTLSCSQTLNHNVMYWYQQKSSQAPKLLFHYYDKDFNNEADTPDNFQSRRPNTSFCFLDIRSPGLGDTAMYLCATSFGQGRYNEQFFGPGTRLTVL.

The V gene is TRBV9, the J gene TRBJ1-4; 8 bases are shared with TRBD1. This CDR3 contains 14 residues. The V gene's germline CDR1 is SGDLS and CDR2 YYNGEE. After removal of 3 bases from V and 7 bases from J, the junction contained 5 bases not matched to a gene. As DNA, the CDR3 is TGTGCCAGCAGCGCGACAGGGGCTGGTGAAAAACTGTTTTTT. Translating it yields CASSATGAGEKLFF.

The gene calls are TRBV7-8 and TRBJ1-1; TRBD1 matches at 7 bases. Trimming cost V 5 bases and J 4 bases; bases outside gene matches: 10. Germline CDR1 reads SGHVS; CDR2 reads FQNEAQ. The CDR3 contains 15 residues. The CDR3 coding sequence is TGTGCCAGCAGCCCTGGTAGGGGGCGGTCCACTGAAGCTTTCTTT. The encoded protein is CASSPGRGRSTEAFF.

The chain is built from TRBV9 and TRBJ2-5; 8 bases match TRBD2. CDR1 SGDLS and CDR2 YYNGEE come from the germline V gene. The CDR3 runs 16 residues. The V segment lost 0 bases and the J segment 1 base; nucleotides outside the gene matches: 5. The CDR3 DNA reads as TGTGCCAGCAGCGTAGGACAGGCGGGGGGCCAAGAGACCCAGTACTTC. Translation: CASSVGQAGGQETQYF.

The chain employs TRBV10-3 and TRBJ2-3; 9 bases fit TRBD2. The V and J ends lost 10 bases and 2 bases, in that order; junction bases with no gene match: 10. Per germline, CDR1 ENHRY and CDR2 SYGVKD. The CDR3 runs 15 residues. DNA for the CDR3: TGTGCCACCTGCCTGACTAGCGGTCCCACAGATACGCAGTATTTT. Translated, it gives CATCLTSGPTDTQYF.

This chain's CDR3 is CASSFGSNSPLHF. The CDR3 coding sequence is TGTGCCAGCAGCTTCGGGAGTAATTCACCCCTCCACTTT. This sequence joins TRBV11-3 and TRBJ1-6; D ambiguous. CDR1 is SGHNT and CDR2 is YENEEA in the germline V gene. Trimming removed 3 bases at V and 6 bases at J, with 6 bases between. The CDR3 covers 13 residues.

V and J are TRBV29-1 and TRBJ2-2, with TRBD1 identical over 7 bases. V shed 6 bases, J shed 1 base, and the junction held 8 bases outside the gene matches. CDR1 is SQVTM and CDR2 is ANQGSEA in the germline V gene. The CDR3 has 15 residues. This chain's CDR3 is CSVSRDRENTGELFF. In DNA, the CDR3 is TGCAGCGTCTCCCGGGACAGAGAGAACACCGGGGAGCTGTTTTTT.

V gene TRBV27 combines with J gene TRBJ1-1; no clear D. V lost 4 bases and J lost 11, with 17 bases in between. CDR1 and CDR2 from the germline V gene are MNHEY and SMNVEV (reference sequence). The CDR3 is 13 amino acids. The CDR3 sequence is CASSSRSGSTAFF. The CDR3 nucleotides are TGTGCCAGCAGTTCACGTTCCGGGTCGACGGCTTTCTTT.

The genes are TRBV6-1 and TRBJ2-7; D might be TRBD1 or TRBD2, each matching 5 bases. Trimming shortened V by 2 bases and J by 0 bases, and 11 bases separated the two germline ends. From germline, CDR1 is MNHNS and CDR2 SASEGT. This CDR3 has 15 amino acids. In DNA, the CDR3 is TGTGCCAGCAGTGAATCGGCAGGGAGCTCCTACGAGCAGTACTTC. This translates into CASSESAGSSYEQYF.